This is a list of T cell receptor beta chains from one sample in a study of identical twins. TCRdb reprocessed the 5' RACE reads with MiXCR, giving one entry per CDR3 protein. The table shows 450,000 or so distinct CDR3 sequences, with 13% to 15% occurring only once. These sequences were also reported in another study, on yellow fever vaccine responses in identical twins.

Sequencing was performed on CD4+ T cells sorted from blood. Receptors originate from a woman aged 18 to 35 in good health. The CDR3 runs from the conserved cysteine through the conserved F or W. The D gene is left open where the match is weak. Clone sizes are given selectively: once, few, many, or a class where the clone is expanded.

j_gene: TRBJ2-5
abundance: few
d_gene: .
v_gene: TRBV7-2
CDR3aa: CASSLAGGGLRETQYF
CDR3nt: TGTGCCAGCAGCTTAGCAGGAGGGGGACTCCGTGAGACCCAGTACTTC

j_gene: TRBJ2-3
abundance: .
d_gene: TRBD2
v_gene: TRBV20-1
CDR3aa: CSAQGLTSGKYF
CDR3nt: TGCAGTGCTCAAGGCCTGACTAGCGGGAAGTATTTT

j_gene: TRBJ2-1
abundance: .
d_gene: .
v_gene: TRBV7-8
CDR3aa: CASIGGVKGEQFF
CDR3nt: TGTGCCAGCATCGGCGGCGTCAAGGGTGAGCAGTTCTTC

j_gene: TRBJ2-1
abundance: few
d_gene: .
v_gene: TRBV27
CDR3aa: CASSRRFARSSYNEQFF
CDR3nt: TGTGCCAGCAGTCGCCGTTTCGCGCGGAGCTCCTACAATGAGCAGTTCTTC

j_gene: TRBJ2-7
abundance: few
d_gene: .
v_gene: TRBV27
CDR3aa: CASTVRSGNYEQYF
CDR3nt: TGTGCCAGCACCGTAAGGTCCGGGAACTACGAGCAGTACTTC

j_gene: TRBJ2-7
abundance: many
d_gene: TRBD1
v_gene: TRBV29-1
CDR3aa: CSVGGGAYEQYF
CDR3nt: TGCAGCGTTGGAGGGGGCGCCTACGAGCAGTACTTC

j_gene: TRBJ2-6
abundance: .
d_gene: .
v_gene: TRBV12-3/TRBV12-4
CDR3aa: CASTMRVSGANVLTF
CDR3nt: TGTGCCAGCACCATGCGGGTCTCTGGGGCCAACGTCCTGACTTTC

j_gene: TRBJ2-3
abundance: .
d_gene: TRBD2
v_gene: TRBV5-1
CDR3aa: CASSLVDSGGAQYF
CDR3nt: TGCGCCAGCAGCTTGGTCGATAGCGGGGGTGCGCAGTATTTT

j_gene: TRBJ1-2
abundance: many
d_gene: .
v_gene: TRBV4-1
CDR3aa: CASSQDESRNYGYTF
CDR3nt: TGCGCCAGCAGCCAAGATGAGTCTCGTAACTATGGCTACACCTTC

j_gene: TRBJ2-3
abundance: .
d_gene: .
v_gene: TRBV10-3
CDR3aa: CAISDLKGDHTQYF
CDR3nt: TGTGCCATCAGTGATTTAAAGGGGGACCATACGCAGTATTTT

j_gene: TRBJ1-5
abundance: few
d_gene: TRBD1
v_gene: TRBV4-3
CDR3aa: CASSITGANQPQHF
CDR3nt: TGCGCCAGCAGCATAACAGGGGCCAATCAGCCCCAGCATTTT

j_gene: TRBJ2-5
abundance: few
d_gene: .
v_gene: TRBV7-9
CDR3aa: CASSFSDQETQYF
CDR3nt: TGTGCCAGCAGCTTTAGTGATCAAGAGACCCAGTACTTC